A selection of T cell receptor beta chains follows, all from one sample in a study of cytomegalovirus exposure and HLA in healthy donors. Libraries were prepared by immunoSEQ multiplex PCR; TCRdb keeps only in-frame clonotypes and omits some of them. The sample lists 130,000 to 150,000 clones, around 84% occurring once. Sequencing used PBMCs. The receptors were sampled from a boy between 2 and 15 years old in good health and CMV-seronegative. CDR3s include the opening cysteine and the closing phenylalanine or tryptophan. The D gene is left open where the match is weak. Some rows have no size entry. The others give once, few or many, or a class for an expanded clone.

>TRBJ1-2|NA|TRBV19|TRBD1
TGTGCCAGTAACAAAAGACAGGGTGGTTACACCTTC
CASNKRQGGYTF
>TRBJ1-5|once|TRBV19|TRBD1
TGTGCCAGTAGTTCAAGACAGGGGGCAGGTCAGCCCCAGCATTTT
CASSSRQGAGQPQHF
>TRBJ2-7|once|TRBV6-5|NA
TGTGCCAGCAGTTCACCGGTATCCTACGAGCAGTACTTC
CASSSPVSYEQYF
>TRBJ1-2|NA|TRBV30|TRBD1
TGTGCCTGGAGTGTACGGCGGGACAGACTAACCTTC
CAWSVRRDRLTF
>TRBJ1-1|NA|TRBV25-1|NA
TGTGCCAGCACCAACGGGGGAGGGGTCACTGAAGCTTTCTTT
CASTNGGGVTEAFF
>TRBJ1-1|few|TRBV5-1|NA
TGCGCCAGCAGCATTACTCACGCGGCAGGGGCTTTCTTT
CASSITHAAGAFF
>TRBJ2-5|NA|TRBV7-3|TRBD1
TGTGCCAGCAGCTCGACAGGGTCCCAAGAGACCCAGTACTTC
CASSSTGSQETQYF
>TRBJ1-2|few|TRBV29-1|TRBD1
TGCAGTGCCGGGACAGGGGTTTCTTGGCATGGCTACACCTTC
CSAGTGVSWHGYTF
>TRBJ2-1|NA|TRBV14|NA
TGTGCCAGCAGCCCCGGGCTAGCTTACGTCTATGAGCAGTTCTTC
CASSPGLAYVYEQFF
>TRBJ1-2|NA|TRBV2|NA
TGTGCCAGCAATCCGGGGTCGCGCTATGGCTACACCTTC
CASNPGSRYGYTF
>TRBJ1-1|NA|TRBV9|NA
TGTGCCAGCAGCGTAGGTCTTCGGGGGGTACTAACTGAAGCTTTCTTT
CASSVGLRGVLTEAFF
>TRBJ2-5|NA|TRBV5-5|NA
TGTGCCAGCAGCCCCGGACAGGGAGGGGAGACCCAGTACTTC
CASSPGQGGETQYF
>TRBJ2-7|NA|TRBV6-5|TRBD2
TGTGCCAGCAGTTACGGGGCGGGGGGGGAGCAGTACTTC
CASSYGAGGEQYF
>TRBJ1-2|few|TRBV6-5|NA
TGTGCCAGCAAAGAGATACTCGGAGCAGGGCATGGCTACACCTTC
CASKEILGAGHGYTF
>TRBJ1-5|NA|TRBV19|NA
TGTGCCAGTAGTATCCGGGTCCAGCCCCAGCATTTT
CASSIRVQPQHF
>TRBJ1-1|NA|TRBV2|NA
TGTGCCAGCAGTAAACACAGGAGCCTGGCTTTCTTT
CASSKHRSLAFF
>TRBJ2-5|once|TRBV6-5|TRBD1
TGTGCCAGCACCCCCGGGACAGGACAAGAGACCCAGTACTTC
CASTPGTGQETQYF
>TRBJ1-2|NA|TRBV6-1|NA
TGTGCCAGTGTCCGGACCAGGGGACCCTATGGCTACACCTTC
CASVRTRGPYGYTF
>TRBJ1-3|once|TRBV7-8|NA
TGTGCCAGCAGCTTAGTCGCAGCGGATGGAGGAAACACCATATATTTT
CASSLVAADGGNTIYF
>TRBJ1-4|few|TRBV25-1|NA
TGTGCCAGCAGTTACCGAGAAAAAGATGAAAAACTGTTTTTT
CASSYREKDEKLFF
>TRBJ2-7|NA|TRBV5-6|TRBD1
TGTGCCAGCAGCTCGGACAGGGATAACTTTTACGAGCAGTACTTC
CASSSDRDNFYEQYF
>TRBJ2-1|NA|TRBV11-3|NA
TGTGCCAGCAGCCCACCGGGGTTCTACAATGAGCAGTTCTTC
CASSPPGFYNEQFF
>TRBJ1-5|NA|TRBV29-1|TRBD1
TGCAGCGTGGGACAGGGCGTAGGGGTGGAGCATTTT
CSVGQGVGVEHF
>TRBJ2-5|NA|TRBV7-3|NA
TGTGCCAGCAGCTTAGACGGGGAGACCCAGTACTTC
CASSLDGETQYF
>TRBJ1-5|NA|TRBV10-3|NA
TGTGCCATCAGTGAGTCGGACAGCGGCAATCAGCCCCAGCATTTT
CAISESDSGNQPQHF
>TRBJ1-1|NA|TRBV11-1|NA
TGTGCCAGCAGCCCCACGGCAGGGTACACTGAAGCTTTCTTT
CASSPTAGYTEAFF
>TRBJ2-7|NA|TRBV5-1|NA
TGCGCCAGCAGCTTGGTCAGGACCGGGGGTTCCTACGAGCAGTACTTC
CASSLVRTGGSYEQYF
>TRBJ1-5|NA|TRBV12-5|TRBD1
TGTGCTAGTGGTTTGGGCCGGGACAGGGGTAATCAGCCCCAGCATTTT
CASGLGRDRGNQPQHF
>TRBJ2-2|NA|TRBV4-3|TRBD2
TGCGCCAGCAGCCCTAACCTAGCGGCGGGGGCCGGGGAGCTGTTTTTT
CASSPNLAAGAGELFF
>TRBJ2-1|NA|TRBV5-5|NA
TGTGCCAGCAGCTTGGGAGGGACATACTACAATGAGCAGTTCTTC
CASSLGGTYYNEQFF
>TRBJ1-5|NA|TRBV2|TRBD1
TGTGCCAGCAGTGGACGAGGACAGGGGGCAGGGAGCAATCAGCCCCAGCATTTT
CASSGRGQGAGSNQPQHF
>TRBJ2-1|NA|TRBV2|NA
TGTGCCAGCAGTGAATTGACTCAATACAATGAGCAGTTCTTC
CASSELTQYNEQFF
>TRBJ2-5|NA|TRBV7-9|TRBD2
TGTGCCAGCAGCCCGCGTGGGACTAGCGGAGAGCAGTACTTC
CASSPRGTSGEQYF
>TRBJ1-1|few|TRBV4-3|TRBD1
TGCGCCAGCAGCCAGAACAGGGGGCTCACTGAAGCTTTCTTT
CASSQNRGLTEAFF
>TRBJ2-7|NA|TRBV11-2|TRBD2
TGTGCCAGCAGCTTGGATATAGCGGGGGCCGCCAACCGCTACGAGCAGTACTTC
CASSLDIAGAANRYEQYF
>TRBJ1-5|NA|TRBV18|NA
TGTGCCAGCTCACCGGGAGGTGGGCAGCCCCAGCATTTT
CASSPGGGQPQHF
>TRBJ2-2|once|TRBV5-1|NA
TGCGCCAGCAGCTTACCCAGATACACCGGGGAGCTGTTTTTT
CASSLPRYTGELFF
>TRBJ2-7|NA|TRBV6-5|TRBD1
TGTGCCAGCAGTAGGACAGGCCGTTACGAGCAGTACTTC
CASSRTGRYEQYF
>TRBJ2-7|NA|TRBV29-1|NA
TGCAGCGTTGAAGATCCACAGGGAAACGACGAGCAGTACTTC
CSVEDPQGNDEQYF
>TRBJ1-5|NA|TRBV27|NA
TGTGCCAGCAGACCAAGGACGGGAAATAGCAATCAGCCCCAGCATTTT
CASRPRTGNSNQPQHF
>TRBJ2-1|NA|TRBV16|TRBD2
TGTGCCAGCAGCCAATCTCAGCGGGGGAACTATGAGCAGTTCTTC
CASSQSQRGNYEQFF
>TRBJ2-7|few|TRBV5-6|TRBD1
TGTGCCAGCAGCACCCCCGTCTACAGGGGGATCGAGCAGTACTTC
CASSTPVYRGIEQYF
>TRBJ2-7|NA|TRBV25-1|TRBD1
TGTGCCAGCAGTGAAGGGGGACAGGCCTATAGGGAGCAGTACTTC
CASSEGGQAYREQYF
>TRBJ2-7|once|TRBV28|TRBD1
TGTGCCAGCAGTTCCCGCCCGTTCTCGACAGGGGGGAATTGCGAGCAGTACTTC
CASSSRPFSTGGNCEQYF
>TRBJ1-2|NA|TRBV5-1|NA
TGCGCCAGCACCCCTGGCCGTTGGTTCTATGGCTACACCTTC
CASTPGRWFYGYTF
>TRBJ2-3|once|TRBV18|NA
TGTGCCAGCTCTCCCCAGGGGCCAGATACGCAGTATTTT
CASSPQGPDTQYF
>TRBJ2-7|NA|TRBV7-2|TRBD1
TGTGCCAGCAGCCAGGGACAGGGGGCAACCTACGAGCAGTACTTC
CASSQGQGATYEQYF
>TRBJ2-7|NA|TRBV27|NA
TGTGCCAGCAGTTTATCCGGCCTCGGGTCCTACGAGCAGTACTTC
CASSLSGLGSYEQYF
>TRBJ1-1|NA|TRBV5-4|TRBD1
TGTGCCAGCACCTCGAGGGGGCAAATCGGAGCTTTCTTT
CASTSRGQIGAFF
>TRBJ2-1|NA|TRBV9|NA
TGTGCCAGCAGCGTACAAAGCTTCTACAATGAGCAGTTCTTC
CASSVQSFYNEQFF
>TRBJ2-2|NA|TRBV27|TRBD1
TGTGCCAGCAGTTTATACACAGGGGATAGTTGGGACACCGGGGAGCTGTTTTTT
CASSLYTGDSWDTGELFF
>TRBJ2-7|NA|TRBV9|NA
TGTGCCAGCAGCGTAGCTCCGGGTTGGACCTACGAGCAGTACTTC
CASSVAPGWTYEQYF
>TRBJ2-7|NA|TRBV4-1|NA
TGCGCCAGCAGCCAAGTGGGCGGGGCCACCTACGAGCAGTACTTC
CASSQVGGATYEQYF
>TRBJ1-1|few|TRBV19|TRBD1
TGTGCCAGTAGTATCGGGACAGCACCGAACACTGAAGCTTTCTTT
CASSIGTAPNTEAFF
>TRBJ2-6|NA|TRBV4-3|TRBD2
TGCGCCAGCAGCAACTTTGGGGGGGTTCGGATGTCTGGGGCCAACGTCCTGACTTTC
CASSNFGGVRMSGANVLTF
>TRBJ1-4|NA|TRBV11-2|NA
TGTGCCAGCAGCTTTAATATCGGGGGAGGAGAAAAACTGTTTTTT
CASSFNIGGGEKLFF
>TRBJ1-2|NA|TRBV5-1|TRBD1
TGCGCCAGCAGGGTCGGGACAGGGGGCGTCTATGGCTACACCTTC
CASRVGTGGVYGYTF